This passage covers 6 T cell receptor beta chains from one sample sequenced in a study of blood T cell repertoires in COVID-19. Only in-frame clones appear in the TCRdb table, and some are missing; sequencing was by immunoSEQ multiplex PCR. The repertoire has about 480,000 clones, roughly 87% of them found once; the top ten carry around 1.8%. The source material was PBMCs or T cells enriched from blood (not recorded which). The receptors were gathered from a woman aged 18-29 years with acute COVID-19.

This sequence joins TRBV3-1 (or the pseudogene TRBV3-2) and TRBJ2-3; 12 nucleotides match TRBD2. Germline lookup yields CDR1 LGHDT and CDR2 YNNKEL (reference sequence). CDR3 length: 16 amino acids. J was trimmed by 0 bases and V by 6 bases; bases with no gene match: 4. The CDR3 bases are TGTGCCAGCAGTCTAGCGGGGGGGGGTAGCACAGATACGCAGTATTTT. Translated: CASSLAGGGSTDTQYF.

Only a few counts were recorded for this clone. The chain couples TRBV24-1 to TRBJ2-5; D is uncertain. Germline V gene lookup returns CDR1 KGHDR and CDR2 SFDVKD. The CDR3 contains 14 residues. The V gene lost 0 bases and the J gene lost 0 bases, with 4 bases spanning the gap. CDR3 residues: CATSDLGNQETQYF. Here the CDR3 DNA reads TGTGCCACCAGTGATTTGGGCAACCAAGAGACCCAGTACTTC.

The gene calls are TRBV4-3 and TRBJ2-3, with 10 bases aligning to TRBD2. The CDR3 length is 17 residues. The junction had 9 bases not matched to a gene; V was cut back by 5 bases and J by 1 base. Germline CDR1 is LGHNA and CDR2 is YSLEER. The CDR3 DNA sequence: TGCGCCAGCAGCTACCTAACAGGACTAGCGGGCACAGATACGCAGTATTTT. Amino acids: CASSYLTGLAGTDTQYF.

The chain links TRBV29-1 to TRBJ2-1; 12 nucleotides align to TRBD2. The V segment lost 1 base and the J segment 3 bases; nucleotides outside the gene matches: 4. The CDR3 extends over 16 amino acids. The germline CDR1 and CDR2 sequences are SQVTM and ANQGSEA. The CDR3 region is CSVEGLAGEHYNEQFF. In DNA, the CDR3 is TGCAGCGTTGAAGGACTAGCGGGAGAACACTACAATGAGCAGTTCTTC.

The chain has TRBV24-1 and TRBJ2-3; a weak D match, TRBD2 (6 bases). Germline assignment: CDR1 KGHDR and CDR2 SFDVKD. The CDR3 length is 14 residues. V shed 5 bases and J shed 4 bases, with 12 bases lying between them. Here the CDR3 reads CATSAGLGSDTQYF. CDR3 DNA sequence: TGTGCCACCAGTGCGGGACTGGGGTCAGATACGCAGTATTTT.

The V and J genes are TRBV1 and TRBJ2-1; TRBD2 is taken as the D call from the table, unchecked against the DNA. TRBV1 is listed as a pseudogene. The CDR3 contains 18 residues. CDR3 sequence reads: CTSSQGNTPSGRVHEQFF. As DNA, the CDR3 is TGCACCAGCAGCCAAGGTAACACCCCGAGCGGGAGGGTACATGAGCAGTTCTTC.